These 10 T cell receptor beta chains came from one sample sequenced in a study of PD-1 blockade in classical Hodgkin lymphoma. Some clones are missing from TCRdb's copy, which holds only in-frame ones; the method was immunoSEQ multiplex PCR. The data show about 41,000 clones, 65% to 80% seen once. Every patient relapsed after autologous stem cell transplantation, and brentuximab vedotin exposure varied. This sample comprised peripheral blood mononuclear cells (PBMCs), obtained at baseline. These receptors came from a human donor with classical Hodgkin lymphoma.

J is TRBJ2-7 and V is TRBV9; 9 nucleotides line up with TRBD2. The CDR3 runs to 15 residues. The germline V gene has CDR1 SGDLS and CDR2 YYNGEE. V was clipped by 0 bases and J by 6 bases; unmatched bases: 7. CDR3 in DNA: TGTGCCAGCAGCGTAGGCGGGAGGGCCCTCGGCGAGCAGTACTTC. This encodes CASSVGGRALGEQYF.

The rearrangement joins TRBV6-1 to TRBJ2-7, with D perhaps matching TRBD1 (6 bases). Trimming took 4 bases from V and 6 from J, leaving 22 bases between them. This CDR3 is built from 16 residues. Germline V gene data show CDR1 as MNHNS and CDR2 as SASEGT. CDR3 bases: TGTGCCAGCAGTGTTTACAGGGCAACCCGTCATGGCGAGCAGTACTTC. It specifies CASSVYRATRHGEQYF.

This chain uses TRBV30 with TRBJ1-2; TRBD1 aligns across 12 bases. With V trimmed by 7 bases and J by 7 bases, 10 bases remained unmatched. The CDR3 runs to 14 residues. Germline CDR1 and CDR2: GTSNPN and SVGIG (reference sequence). CDR3 sequence (DNA): TGTGCCTTAGAACCGGGACAGGGGGCTGTTGGCTACACCTTC. The encoded protein is CALEPGQGAVGYTF.

CDR3 bases: TGTGCCAGCAGTGACAGGGGGGGAGGGCGAGGAAGGGAGCAGTACTTC. The encoded protein is CASSDRGGGRGREQYF. The chain combines TRBV6-1 with TRBJ2-7; possibly TRBD1 or TRBD2 for D (7 bases each). The CDR3 loop spans 16 amino acids. Germline CDR1 and CDR2: MNHNS and SASEGT. Trimming left V 3 bases short and J 7 bases short, with 22 bases between.

The genes are TRBV28 and TRBJ2-7; 7 bases map to TRBD2. The germline gives CDR1 MDHEN, CDR2 SYDVKM. The CDR3 has 12 residues. V lost 5 bases to trimming and J lost 12 bases; unmatched junction nucleotides: 10. In DNA, the CDR3 is TGTGCCAGCAGTCCGATCCAACTAGCGTCGTACTTC. Translating it yields CASSPIQLASYF.

Only a few counts were recorded for this clone. The V call is TRBV6-1, the J call TRBJ1-1; no clear D. With 8 bases removed from V and 0 bases from J, the gap between germline ends came to 16 bases. CDR3 length equals 15 residues. Germline V CDR1 and CDR2: MNHNS, SASEGT. For the CDR3, the DNA is TGTGCCAGCCGGATCGTGATGTCAATGAACACTGAAGCTTTCTTT. It translates to CASRIVMSMNTEAFF.

This clone was detected only a few times. The rearrangement uses TRBV7-2 and TRBJ2-7; D is possibly TRBD1 (6 bases). Per germline, CDR1 SGHTA and CDR2 FQGNSA. This CDR3 is built from 14 residues. V lost 2 bases and J 2 bases, leaving 10 bases between the germline ends. CDR3 amino acids: CASSLQTGPYEQYF. The CDR3, as DNA: TGTGCCAGCAGCTTACAGACAGGCCCCTACGAGCAGTACTTC.

The chain couples TRBV7-6 to TRBJ1-1, with TRBD1 identical over 7 bases. This CDR3 region has 16 residues. Losses at the gene ends were 8 bases for V and 3 bases for J; bases not matched to a gene: 15. Germline-derived CDR1 and CDR2 are SGHVS and FNYEAQ. The CDR3 sequence is CASGLGGGTGDTEAFF. The CDR3 DNA reads TGTGCCAGCGGGCTTGGGGGGGGAACAGGGGACACTGAAGCTTTCTTT.

V and J are TRBV28 and TRBJ1-1, with 7 bases lining up with TRBD1. CDR1 MDHEN and CDR2 SYDVKM come from the germline V gene. The CDR3 extends over 16 amino acids. With 2 bases clipped from V and 1 base from J, the junction kept 7 bases outside the gene matches. Written as DNA, the CDR3 is TGTGCCAGCAGTTTAAGCCCGGACAGGTGGAACACTGAAGCTTTCTTT. Protein product: CASSLSPDRWNTEAFF. Supplemented by reference TRBV28 and TRBJ1-1, the full variable domain reads DVKVTQSSRYLVKRTGEKVFLECVQDMDHENMFWYRQDPGLGLRLIYFSYDVKMKEKGDIPEGYSVSREKKERFSLILESASTNQTSMYLCASSLSPDRWNTEAFFGQGTRLTVV.

This chain joins TRBV9 and TRBJ1-1; TRBD1 is a possible D gene (6 bases). Germline assignment: CDR1 SGDLS and CDR2 YYNGEE. The CDR3 contains 14 residues. Trimming pared 2 bases from V and 1 base from J, leaving 9 bases between. This chain's CDR3 is CASSVTDRNTEAFF. CDR3 DNA: TGTGCCAGCAGCGTGACGGACAGGAACACTGAAGCTTTCTTT.